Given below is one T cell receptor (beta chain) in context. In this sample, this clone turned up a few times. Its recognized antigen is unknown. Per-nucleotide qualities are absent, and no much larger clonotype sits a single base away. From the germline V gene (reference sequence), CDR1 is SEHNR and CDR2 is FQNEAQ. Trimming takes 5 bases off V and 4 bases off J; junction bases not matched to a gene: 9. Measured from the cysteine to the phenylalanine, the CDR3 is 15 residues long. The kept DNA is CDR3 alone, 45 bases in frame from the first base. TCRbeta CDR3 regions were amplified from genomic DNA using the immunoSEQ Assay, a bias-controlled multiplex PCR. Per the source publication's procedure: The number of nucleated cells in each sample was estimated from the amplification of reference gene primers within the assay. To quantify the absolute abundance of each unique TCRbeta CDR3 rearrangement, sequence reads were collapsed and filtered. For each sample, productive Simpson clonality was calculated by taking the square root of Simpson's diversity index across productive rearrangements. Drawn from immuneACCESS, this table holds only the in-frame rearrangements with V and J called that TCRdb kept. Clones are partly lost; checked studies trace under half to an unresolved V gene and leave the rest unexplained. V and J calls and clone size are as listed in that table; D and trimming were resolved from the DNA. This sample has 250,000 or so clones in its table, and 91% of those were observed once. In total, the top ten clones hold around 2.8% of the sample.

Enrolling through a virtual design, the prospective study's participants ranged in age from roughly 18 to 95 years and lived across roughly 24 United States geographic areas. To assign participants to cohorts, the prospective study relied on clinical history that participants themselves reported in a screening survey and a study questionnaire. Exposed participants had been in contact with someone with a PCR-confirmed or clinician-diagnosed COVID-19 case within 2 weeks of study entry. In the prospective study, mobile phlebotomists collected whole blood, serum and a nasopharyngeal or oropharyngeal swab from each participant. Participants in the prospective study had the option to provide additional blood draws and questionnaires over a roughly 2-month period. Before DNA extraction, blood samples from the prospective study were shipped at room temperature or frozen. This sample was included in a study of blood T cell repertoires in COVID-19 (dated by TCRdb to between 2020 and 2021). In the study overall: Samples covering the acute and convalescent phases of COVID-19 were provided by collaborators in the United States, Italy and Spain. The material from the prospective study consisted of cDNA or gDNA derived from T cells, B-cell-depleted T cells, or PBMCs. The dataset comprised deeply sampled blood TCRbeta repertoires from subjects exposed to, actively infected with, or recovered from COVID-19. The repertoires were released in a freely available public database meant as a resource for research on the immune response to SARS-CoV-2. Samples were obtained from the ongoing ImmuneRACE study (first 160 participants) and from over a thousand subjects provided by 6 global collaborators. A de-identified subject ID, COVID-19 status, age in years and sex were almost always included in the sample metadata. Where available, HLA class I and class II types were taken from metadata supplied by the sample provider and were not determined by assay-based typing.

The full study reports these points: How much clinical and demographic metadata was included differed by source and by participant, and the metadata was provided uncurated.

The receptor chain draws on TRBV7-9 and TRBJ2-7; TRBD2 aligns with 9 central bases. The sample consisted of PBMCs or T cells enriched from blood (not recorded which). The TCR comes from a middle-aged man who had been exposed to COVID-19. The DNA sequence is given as TGTGCCAGCAGCCGTGCGGGAGGGCCAAGGTACGAGCAGTACTTC. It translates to CASSRAGGPRYEQYF.